This TCR beta chain appears in the sequencing data of a study of shared clonotypes between healthy human individuals. Study at large: Per donor, three plates held CD4 naive cells, three held CD4 memory, two held CD8 naive and one held CD8 memory.

Using immunoSEQ multiplex PCR, the repertoire was profiled, and TCRdb retains in-frame clones only, with some absent. This table has around 2,100,000 clones, about 95% appearing once. Whole-study findings and limits: Genetic and exposure-history diversity was limited by the small donor number. Though the depth was large, rarefaction showed that sorted-subset sequencing was incomplete. Naive subsets generally had larger estimated richness than memory subsets.

Naive-designated CD8 cells lacked CD45RO, were positively enriched for CCR7, and omitted terminally differentiated effector memory CD45RA+ cells. A remark on this clone: Its antigen is as yet unknown.

Germline lookup yields CDR1 LGHNA and CDR2 YSLEER. CDR3 length: 15 residues. V shed 1 base and J shed 3 bases, with 12 bases lying between them. The sequenced sample consisted of naive CD8+ T cells sorted from blood. The source is a man aged 18 to 30 in good health. The rearrangement links TRBV4-3 to TRBJ1-2; D is perhaps TRBD1 (5 bases). The CDR3 coding sequence is TGCGCCAGCAGCCAAGTTTGGGGGGAGGACTATGGCTACACCTTC. It translates to CASSQVWGEDYGYTF.